The 22 T cell receptor beta chains given below trace back to one sample, sequenced in a study of blood T cell repertoires in COVID-19. Sequencing used immunoSEQ multiplex PCR; TCRdb keeps in-frame clones, though not all of them. The table lists 210,000 or so clones, around 82% of them singletons. The sample taken for sequencing was PBMCs or T cells enriched from blood (not recorded which). The receptors shown here come from a woman in her forties or fifties who had been exposed to COVID-19.

The rearrangement joins TRBV29-1 to TRBJ1-2; 10 bases are a match to TRBD1. V was pared by 4 bases and J by 7 bases, with 12 bases of the junction left unmatched. The CDR3 loop spans 15 amino acids. The V gene's germline CDR1 is SQVTM and CDR2 ANQGSEA. The CDR3 DNA is TGCAGCGTTGTGGGGCGACAGGGGGCCAAGTCTGGCTACACCTTC. Protein: CSVVGRQGAKSGYTF.

V is TRBV5-4 and J is TRBJ2-5; TRBD2 aligns across 9 bases. In germline, CDR1 is SGHNT, CDR2 YYREEE (reference sequence). With V trimmed by 5 bases and J by 5 bases, 13 bases remained unmatched. The CDR3 extends over 16 amino acids. The CDR3 DNA follows: TGTGCCAGCAGTTCTACCGTAGCGGGGGCCGGGGAGACCCAGTACTTC. It codes for CASSSTVAGAGETQYF.

The V and J genes are TRBV12-3 or TRBV12-4 and TRBJ1-2; D remains ambiguous. The CDR3 runs to 12 residues. With 2 bases removed from V and 6 bases from J, the gap between germline ends came to 7 bases. As DNA, the CDR3 is TGTGCCAGCAGTTTAAACATCCATGGCTACACCTTC. It translates to CASSLNIHGYTF.

This clone was seen a single time. The chain links TRBV7-8 to TRBJ2-5, with TRBD1 identical over 9 bases. The CDR3 totals 16 residues. CDR1 is SGHVS, CDR2 FQNEAQ, per germline. V dropped 5 bases and J dropped 3; count of bases not matched to a gene: 10. The CDR3 region is CASSIGDREWEETQYF. The CDR3 DNA is TGTGCCAGCAGCATAGGGGACAGGGAATGGGAAGAGACCCAGTACTTC.

The chain carries TRBV7-9 and TRBJ2-7; no reliable D call. With 2 bases removed from V and 2 bases from J, the gap between germline ends came to 7 bases. Germline V gives CDR1 SEHNR, CDR2 FQNEAQ (reference sequence). There are 13 residues in the CDR3. The DNA of the CDR3 is TGTGCCAGCAGCTTAACGCAGGCCTACGAGCAGTACTTC. Protein sequence: CASSLTQAYEQYF.

A single count supports this clone. The chain recombines TRBV30 with TRBJ2-3; possible D gene TRBD1, 5 bases. V was pared by 4 bases and J by 4 bases, with 9 bases between. The CDR3 loop spans 12 amino acids. The germline V gene has CDR1 GTSNPN and CDR2 SVGIG (reference sequence). The CDR3 nucleotides read TGTGCCTGGACAGGGTCAGCAGATACGCAGTATTTT. This sequence encodes CAWTGSADTQYF.

This chain links TRBV19 with TRBJ1-1; tentatively, D is TRBD1 (5 bases). V lost 6 bases, J lost 1 base, and 9 bases lay in between. The CDR3 sequence is 13 residues long. In germline, CDR1 is LNHDA, CDR2 SQIVND (reference sequence). The CDR3 reads CASSYRRNTEAFF. For the CDR3, the DNA is TGTGCCAGTAGCTACAGGCGGAACACTGAAGCTTTCTTT.

This clone has more than one count but fewer than ten. The rearrangement links TRBV10-1 to TRBJ1-1; 7 nucleotides align to TRBD1. CDR1 is WNHNN and CDR2 is SYGVQD in the germline V gene (reference sequence). J was trimmed by 4 bases and V by 6 bases; bases with no gene match: 5. The CDR3 sequence is 13 residues long. The CDR3 reads CASRLGQTTEAFF. CDR3 sequence (DNA): TGCGCCAGCAGACTGGGACAGACCACTGAAGCTTTCTTT.

CDR3 coding DNA: TGTGCCAGTAGTCCGATCCGGGGGGTGCCCCAAAATCAGCCCCAGCATTTT. As protein: CASSPIRGVPQNQPQHF. V is TRBV19 and J is TRBJ1-5; weak D call: TRBD1 (5 bases). The CDR3 sequence is 17 residues long. The germline CDR1 and CDR2 sequences are LNHDA and SQIVND (reference sequence). V was cut by 5 bases and J by 4 bases, with 21 bases left in between.

The CDR3 DNA sequence: TGTGCCAGCAGCTTGGAGGGCAGGGCTACCTACGAGCAGTACTTC. Residues: CASSLEGRATYEQYF. The chain links TRBV5-4 to TRBJ2-7; the D gene is possibly TRBD1 (5 bases). Trimming removed 0 bases from V and 2 bases from J, with 12 bases in between. This CDR3 has 15 amino acids. From germline, CDR1 is SGHNT and CDR2 YYREEE (reference sequence).

V usage is TRBV19 and J usage is TRBJ2-2; 8 positions match TRBD1. From germline, CDR1 is LNHDA and CDR2 SQIVND (reference sequence). The V and J ends lost 8 bases and 0 bases, in that order; junction bases with no gene match: 11. This CDR3 comprises 17 residues. CDR3 nucleotides: TGTGCCAGTCGGGACAGGTCCTTCGGGACGAACACCGGGGAGCTGTTTTTT. Translated, it gives CASRDRSFGTNTGELFF.

The chain joins TRBV7-3 to TRBJ1-1, with 8 bases fitting TRBD1. Germline V gene sequence: CDR1 SGHTA, CDR2 FQGTGA. The CDR3 loop spans 14 amino acids. Trimming removed 6 bases from V and 1 base from J; junction bases left unmatched: 4. DNA for the CDR3: TGTGCCAGCAGTTCCGACAGGGGGAACACTGAAGCTTTCTTT. Translation gives CASSSDRGNTEAFF.

Only one count was recorded for this clone. V is TRBV30 and J is TRBJ1-3; D is possibly TRBD1 (6 bases). CDR3 length: 15 amino acids. V was trimmed by 0 bases and J by 3 bases, leaving 12 bases between them. CDR1 and CDR2 from the germline V gene are GTSNPN and SVGIG (reference sequence). The chain's CDR3 is CAWSVWGQLGNTIYF. The CDR3 nucleotides read TGTGCCTGGAGTGTATGGGGGCAGCTTGGAAACACCATATATTTT. The full variable domain, its missing parts supplied by reference TRBV30 and TRBJ1-3, is SQTIHQWPATLVQPVGSPLSLECTVEGTSNPNLYWYRQAAGRGLQLLFYSVGIGQISSEVPQNLSASRPQDRQFILSSKKLLLSDSGFYLCAWSVWGQLGNTIYFGEGSWLTVV.

This chain uses TRBV27 with TRBJ2-7; TRBD2 might be the D (7 bases). CDR1 MNHEY and CDR2 SMNVEV come from the germline V gene (reference sequence). The ends were cut back, 4 bases at V and 3 bases at J, with 10 bases in the middle. The CDR3 sequence is 13 residues long. CDR3 DNA sequence: TGTGCCAGCAGTTGGGGGGGCGGCTACGAGCAGTACTTC. This translates into CASSWGGGYEQYF.

The chain uses TRBV11-3 and TRBJ2-3, with D possibly matching TRBD2 (6 bases). This CDR3 is built from 14 residues. Germline V gene lookup returns CDR1 SGHNT and CDR2 YENEEA. Trimming cost V 1 base and J 1 base, with 6 bases left between them. The DNA of the CDR3 is TGTGCCAGCAGCTTAGGCGGGGGCACAGATACGCAGTATTTT. It yields the protein CASSLGGGTDTQYF.

This clone appeared once. This sample also contains other DNA sequences that code for the same CDR3. This chain uses TRBV3-1 (or the pseudogene TRBV3-2) with TRBJ1-1; TRBD1 is a possible D gene (5 bases). This CDR3 spans 12 amino acids. V lost 3 bases, J lost 4 bases, and 6 bases lay in between. Germline CDR1 and CDR2: LGHDT and YNNKEL (reference sequence). The CDR3 loop reads CASSHGGTEAFF. The CDR3, as DNA: TGTGCCAGCAGCCACGGGGGCACTGAAGCTTTCTTT.

The rearrangement joins TRBV7-3 to TRBJ1-1; D unclear. Germline V gene lookup returns CDR1 SGHTA and CDR2 FQGTGA. V dropped 1 base and J dropped 7 bases, with 10 bases sitting between them. The CDR3 is 13 residues long. In DNA, the CDR3 is TGTGCCAGCAGCTTAATAGAGGGCCGTGAAGCTTTCTTT. This sequence encodes CASSLIEGREAFF. Based on the CDR3 plus reference TRBV7-3 and TRBJ1-1, the full variable domain is GAGVSQTPSNKVTEKGKYVELRCDPISGHTALYWYRQSLGQGPEFLIYFQGTGAADDSGLPNDRFFAVRPEGSVSTLKIQRTERGDSAVYLCASSLIEGREAFFGQGTRLTVV.

The chain uses TRBV7-9 and TRBJ1-2, with 7 bases lining up with TRBD1. Trimming removed 3 bases from V and 2 bases from J; junction bases left unmatched: 6. The CDR3 sequence is 15 residues long. Germline-derived CDR1 and CDR2 are SEHNR and FQNEAQ (reference sequence). CDR3 loop: CASSLSGTENYGYTF. As DNA, the CDR3 is TGTGCCAGCAGCTTGTCCGGGACAGAAAACTATGGCTACACCTTC.

This chain's CDR3 is CSVGNSQTTGELFF. The CDR3 DNA reads as TGCAGCGTTGGCAACAGTCAGACGACCGGGGAGCTGTTTTTT. This chain joins TRBV29-1 and TRBJ2-2; no definite D call. There are 14 residues in the CDR3. Germline V gene data show CDR1 as SQVTM and CDR2 as ANQGSEA. Trimming pared 4 bases from V and 5 bases from J, leaving 14 bases between.

The chain joins TRBV28 to TRBJ2-7, with 8 positions matching TRBD1. After removal of 2 bases from V and 3 bases from J, the junction contained 0 bases not matched to a gene. CDR1 is MDHEN and CDR2 is SYDVKM in the germline V gene. The CDR3 length is 13 residues. CDR3 in amino acids: CASSLGTGYEQYF. The CDR3 DNA reads as TGTGCCAGCAGTTTAGGGACAGGCTACGAGCAGTACTTC.

The chain has TRBV19 and TRBJ2-1, with a possible D match to TRBD1 (6 bases). The CDR3 spans 17 residues. Trimming shortened V by 9 bases and J by 4 bases, and 25 bases separated the two germline ends. Germline CDR1 LNHDA, CDR2 SQIVND (reference sequence). The CDR3: CARELFPGQLPYNEQFF. The CDR3 DNA reads as TGTGCCAGGGAACTTTTTCCGGGACAACTACCTTACAATGAGCAGTTCTTC.

J is TRBJ2-5 and V is TRBV29-1; TRBD1 is a possible D gene (5 bases). The CDR3 spans 12 residues. Looked up from germline, CDR1 is SQVTM and CDR2 is ANQGSEA. Trimming took 7 bases from V and 0 from J, leaving 9 bases between them. CDR3 protein: CSAWGDQETQYF. CDR3 coding DNA: TGCAGCGCATGGGGCGACCAAGAGACCCAGTACTTC.